The 24 T cell receptor beta chains listed next were all sequenced from one sample in a study of blood T cell repertoires in COVID-19. Method: immunoSEQ multiplex PCR; TCRdb's copy keeps in-frame clones and lacks some. The repertoire holds 250,000 to 300,000 clones, with over 75% as singletons. The source material was PBMCs or T cells enriched from blood (not recorded which). These receptors were taken from a woman in her twenties or thirties who had recovered from COVID-19.

The rearrangement uses TRBV7-8 and TRBJ2-3; the match to TRBD1 covers 7 bases. Germline CDR1 reads SGHVS; CDR2 reads FQNEAQ. With 0 bases clipped from V and 4 bases from J, the junction kept 1 base outside the gene matches. The CDR3 contains 14 residues. CDR3 protein: CASSLAGGADTQYF. The CDR3 DNA reads as TGTGCCAGCAGCTTAGCAGGGGGCGCAGATACGCAGTATTTT.

This chain joins TRBV6-6 and TRBJ2-2, with TRBD2 identical over 12 bases. Germline CDR1 MNHNY, CDR2 SVGAGI (reference sequence). With 4 bases clipped from V and 7 bases from J, the junction kept 4 bases outside the gene matches. The CDR3 extends over 15 amino acids. CDR3 in amino acids: CASSSTSGSYGELFF. CDR3 nucleotides: TGTGCCAGCAGTTCGACTAGCGGGAGCTACGGGGAGCTGTTTTTT.

On this clone: This CDR3 fails to terminate in the conserved phenylalanine or tryptophan, so it likely reflects a read error. The DNA is omitted, as the CDR3 cannot be located on it reliably, and the CDR3 follows TCRdb's listing. This sequence joins TRBV7-9 and TRBJ1-1; TRBD1 is taken as the D call from the table, unchecked against the DNA. Germline-derived CDR1 and CDR2 are SEHNR and FQNEAQ (reference sequence). The CDR3 is made up of 12 amino acids, end residues included. The CDR3 sequence: CASSLGGQGARI.

The rearrangement uses TRBV7-2 and TRBJ1-6; the D is unclear. Looked up from germline, CDR1 is SGHTA and CDR2 is FQGNSA. The CDR3 loop spans 13 amino acids. V gave up 5 bases and J gave up 9 bases, with 11 bases separating them. The CDR3 DNA is TGTGCCAGCAGCCCCCGAGGCGGTTCACCCCTCCACTTT. Amino acids: CASSPRGGSPLHF. Looking up the rest from reference TRBV7-2 and TRBJ1-6 gives the full variable domain: GAGVSQSPSNKVTEKGKDVELRCDPISGHTALYWYRQSLGQGLEFLIYFQGNSAPDKSGLPSDRFSAERTGGSVSTLTIQRTQQEDSAVYLCASSPRGGSPLHFGNGTRLTVT.

The rearrangement uses TRBV5-6 and TRBJ2-3; 11 bases map to TRBD2. After removal of 4 bases from V and 5 bases from J, the junction contained 3 bases not matched to a gene. The germline CDR1 and CDR2 sequences are SGHDT and YYEEEE. The CDR3 is 14 amino acids. CDR3 bases: TGTGCCAGCAGCCCAGGGACTAGCGGAGATACGCAGTATTTT. It translates to CASSPGTSGDTQYF. Combining the CDR3 with reference TRBV5-6 and TRBJ2-3 gives the whole variable domain DAGVTQSPTHLIKTRGQQVTLRCSPKSGHDTVSWYQQALGQGPQFIFQYYEEEERQRGNFPDRFSGHQFPNYSSELNVNALLLGDSALYLCASSPGTSGDTQYFGPGTRLTVL.

As for this clone: The junction departs from germline at one end; a sequencing error may be responsible. The chain joins TRBV28 to TRBJ1-5; D possibly corresponds to TRBD1 (6 bases). There are 14 residues in the CDR3. The germline V gene has CDR1 MDHEN and CDR2 SYDVKM. The CDR3 here is CTSMSQGGNQPQHF. Here the CDR3 DNA reads TGTACCAGCATGTCACAGGGCGGCAATCAGCCCCAGCATTTT.

This rearrangement joins TRBV6-2 or TRBV6-3 to TRBJ2-1; D may be TRBD1 (6 bases). The V and J ends lost 5 bases and 4 bases respectively, with 12 bases between them. Germline assignment: CDR1 MNHEY and CDR2 SVGEGT. This CDR3 is built from 14 residues. CDR3 coding DNA: TGTGCCAGCAGTACCCGGACAGTATACAATGAGCAGTTCTTC. It codes for CASSTRTVYNEQFF.

CDR3 sequence (DNA): TGTGCCAGCACGGCGACAGGGGTAGGGTATAATTCACCCCTCCACTTT. Protein: CASTATGVGYNSPLHF. The J gene is TRBJ1-6, the V gene TRBV27; the match to TRBD1 covers 8 bases. CDR1 and CDR2 (germline): MNHEY, SMNVEV (reference sequence). This CDR3 spans 16 amino acids. V shed 7 bases, J shed 4 bases, and the junction held 9 bases outside the gene matches.

The chain joins TRBV7-9 to TRBJ2-5, with 8 bases fitting TRBD1. Germline values: CDR1 SEHNR, CDR2 FQNEAQ (reference sequence). V trimming: 6 bases; J trimming: 5 bases; junction bases outside the gene matches: 11. The CDR3 sequence is 15 residues long. CDR3 sequence reads: CASSSGQGLVETQYF. In DNA, the CDR3 is TGTGCCAGCAGTTCAGGACAGGGTTTGGTTGAGACCCAGTACTTC.

Comment on this clone: Other DNA sequences in this specimen translate into the identical CDR3. The rearrangement uses TRBV3-1 (or the pseudogene TRBV3-2) and TRBJ1-5, with 9 positions matching TRBD1. This CDR3 spans 14 amino acids. Trimming cost V 0 bases and J 7 bases; bases outside gene matches: 1. Germline V gene lookup returns CDR1 LGHDT and CDR2 YNNKEL (reference sequence). CDR3 nucleotides: TGTGCCAGCAGCCAAGAGGACAGGGGCCAGCCCCAGCATTTT. Translating it yields CASSQEDRGQPQHF.

V and J are TRBV29-1 and TRBJ1-2; unclear D gene. The CDR3 runs 12 residues. Trimming pared 3 bases from V and 4 bases from J, leaving 9 bases between. The germline CDR1 and CDR2 sequences are SQVTM and ANQGSEA. In DNA form, the CDR3 reads TGCAGCGTTGAGTACGGTCTCTATGGCTACACCTTC. Amino acids: CSVEYGLYGYTF.

This clone has just one count. This chain links TRBV28 with TRBJ1-5; 8 nucleotides align to TRBD1. J lost 6 bases, V lost 6 bases, and 7 bases had no gene match. Germline CDR1 MDHEN, CDR2 SYDVKM. The CDR3 totals 14 residues. CDR3 in amino acids: CASRTGAAGQPQHF. The CDR3 region has the DNA TGTGCCAGCAGGACAGGGGCTGCAGGTCAGCCCCAGCATTTT.

The chain links TRBV19 to TRBJ2-1; TRBD2 matches 7 bases. Germline trimming cut 3 bases from V and 9 bases from J; bases unmatched to any gene: 14. This CDR3 comprises 16 residues. Germline values: CDR1 LNHDA, CDR2 SQIVND (reference sequence). DNA for the CDR3: TGTGCCAGTAGTATTTTAGCGGGTAGGGGCACCGGTGAGCAGTTCTTC. Translation gives CASSILAGRGTGEQFF.

This clone was picked up one time. The genes are TRBV19 and TRBJ2-1; 11 bases line up with TRBD2. The CDR3 totals 17 residues. V shed 1 base and J 0 bases; nucleotides not matched to a gene: 2. Germline V gene lookup returns CDR1 LNHDA and CDR2 SQIVND (reference sequence). The CDR3 reads CASSIGLAGSSYNEQFF. DNA of the CDR3: TGTGCCAGTAGTATAGGACTAGCGGGAAGCTCCTACAATGAGCAGTTCTTC.

This chain joins TRBV29-1 and TRBJ2-7; 9 bases match TRBD2. V lost 6 bases to trimming and J lost 7 bases; unmatched junction nucleotides: 13. This CDR3 has 14 residues. CDR1 SQVTM and CDR2 ANQGSEA come from the germline V gene. The CDR3 DNA sequence: TGCAGCGTCCGTTCGGGCGGGAGGGCCCAAGAGCAGTACTTC. It is translated as CSVRSGGRAQEQYF.

J is TRBJ2-5 and V is TRBV5-1; 10 positions match TRBD2. This CDR3 is 15 amino acids long. Trimming cost V 0 bases and J 5 bases; bases outside gene matches: 4. The V gene's germline CDR1 is SGHRS and CDR2 YFSETQ. CDR3 bases: TGCGCCAGCAGCTTGGGGCTAGCGGGAGACGAGACCCAGTACTTC. Translation: CASSLGLAGDETQYF.

This clone appeared a few times. The rearrangement links TRBV10-1 to TRBJ2-2, with 9 bases fitting TRBD1. CDR1 and CDR2 (germline): WNHNN, SYGVQD (reference sequence). This CDR3 has 15 residues. V lost 6 bases, J lost 6 bases, and 8 bases stayed unmatched. CDR3 coding DNA: TGCGCCAGCAGCGAGGGGACAGGGAAGGCCGGGGAGCTGTTTTTT. The encoded protein is CASSEGTGKAGELFF.

This clone appeared a single time. V is TRBV6-1 and J is TRBJ2-3; 9 bases line up with TRBD1. Germline V lookup: CDR1 MNHNS, CDR2 SASEGT. This CDR3 is 17 amino acids long. With V trimmed by 0 bases and J by 5 bases, 9 bases remained unmatched. The CDR3 DNA reads TGTGCCAGCAGTGAAGCAGTTGGGACAGGGTCAGGAGATACGCAGTATTTT. Amino acid sequence: CASSEAVGTGSGDTQYF.

This rearrangement joins TRBV30 to TRBJ2-7; 8 nucleotides line up with TRBD1. CDR1 and CDR2 from the germline V gene are GTSNPN and SVGIG (reference sequence). The V gene end was trimmed by 5 bases and the J gene end by 5 bases; junction bases not matched to a gene: 5. The CDR3 consists of 12 residues. In DNA form, the CDR3 reads TGTGCCTGGGGACAGGGCGGGAACGAGCAGTACTTC. Translated, it gives CAWGQGGNEQYF.

The V call is TRBV4-1, the J call TRBJ2-1; 8 bases agree with TRBD2. This CDR3 has 17 residues. The trim removed 0 bases at V and 7 bases at J, leaving 11 bases unmatched. CDR1 is MGHRA, CDR2 YSYEKL, per germline. Here the CDR3 DNA reads TGCGCCAGCAGCCAAGAGTATCGTCTAGCGGGTTTGAATGAGCAGTTCTTC. It encodes CASSQEYRLAGLNEQFF.

This sequence joins TRBV6-2 or TRBV6-3 and TRBJ1-2, with a weak D call TRBD1 (5 bases). V lost 4 bases and J 6 bases, leaving 30 bases between the germline ends. The germline V gene has CDR1 MNHEY and CDR2 SVGEGT. This CDR3 region has 19 residues. DNA of the CDR3: TGTGCCAGCAGTTCCACGCCGCGGTTCATGCAGGGAGGGAGGAATGGCTACACCTTC. Amino acid sequence: CASSSTPRFMQGGRNGYTF.

The chain joins TRBV29-1 to TRBJ2-1, with 9 bases that match TRBD2. The CDR3 contains 16 residues. Germline CDR1 and CDR2: SQVTM and ANQGSEA. V shed 6 bases, J shed 2 bases, and the junction held 11 bases outside the gene matches. The CDR3 DNA is TGCAGCGTGTTATTACGTAAGCGGGAGGCCTACAATGAGCAGTTCTTC. Amino acid sequence: CSVLLRKREAYNEQFF.

V is TRBV5-1 and J is TRBJ2-7; weak D call: TRBD1 (6 bases). The ends were cut back, 6 bases at V and 1 base at J, with 11 bases in the middle. Germline V gene lookup returns CDR1 SGHRS and CDR2 YFSETQ. The CDR3 sequence is 13 residues long. The CDR3 spells CASNRDTSYEQYF. The CDR3 bases are TGCGCCAGCAACCGGGACACATCCTACGAGCAGTACTTC.

V and J are TRBV13 and TRBJ2-7, with D perhaps matching TRBD1 (6 bases). The germline V gene encodes CDR1 PRHDT and CDR2 FYEKMQ (reference sequence). This CDR3 contains 14 residues. V was shortened by 0 bases and J by 3 bases, with 9 bases between the two germline ends. CDR3 DNA: TGTGCCAGCAGCTTAGGTGGCAGGGGCTACGAGCAGTACTTC. It specifies CASSLGGRGYEQYF.